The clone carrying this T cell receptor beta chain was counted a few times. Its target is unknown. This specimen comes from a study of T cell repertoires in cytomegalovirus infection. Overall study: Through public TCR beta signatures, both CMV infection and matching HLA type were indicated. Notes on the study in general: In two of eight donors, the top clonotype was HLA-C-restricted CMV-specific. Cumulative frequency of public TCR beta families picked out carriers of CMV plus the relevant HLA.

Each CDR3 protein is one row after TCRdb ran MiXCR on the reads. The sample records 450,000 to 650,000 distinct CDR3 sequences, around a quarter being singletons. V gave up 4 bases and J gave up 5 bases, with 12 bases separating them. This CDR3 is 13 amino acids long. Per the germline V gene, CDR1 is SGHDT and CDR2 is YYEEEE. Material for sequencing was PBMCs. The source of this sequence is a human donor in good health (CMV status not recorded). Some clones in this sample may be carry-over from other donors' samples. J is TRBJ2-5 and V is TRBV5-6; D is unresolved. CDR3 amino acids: CASSKDVRETQYF. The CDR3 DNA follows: TGTGCCAGCAGCAAGGACGTAAGGGAGACCCAGTACTTC.